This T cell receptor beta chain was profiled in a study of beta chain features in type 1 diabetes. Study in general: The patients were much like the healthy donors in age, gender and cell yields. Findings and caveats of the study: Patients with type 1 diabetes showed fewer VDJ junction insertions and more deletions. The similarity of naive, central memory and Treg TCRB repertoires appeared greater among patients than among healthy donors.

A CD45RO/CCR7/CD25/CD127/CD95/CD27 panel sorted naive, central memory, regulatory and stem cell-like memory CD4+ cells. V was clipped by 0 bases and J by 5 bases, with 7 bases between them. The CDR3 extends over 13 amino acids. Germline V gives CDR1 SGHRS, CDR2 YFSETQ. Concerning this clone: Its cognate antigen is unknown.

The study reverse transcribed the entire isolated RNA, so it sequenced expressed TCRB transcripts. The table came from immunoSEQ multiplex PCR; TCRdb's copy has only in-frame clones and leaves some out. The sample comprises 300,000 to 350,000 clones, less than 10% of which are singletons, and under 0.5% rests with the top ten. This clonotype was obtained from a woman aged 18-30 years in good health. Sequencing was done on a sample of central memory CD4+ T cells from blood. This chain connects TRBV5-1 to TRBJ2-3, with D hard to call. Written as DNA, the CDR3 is TGCGCCAGCAGCTTGGATTACCGAGATACGCAGTATTTT. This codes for CASSLDYRDTQYF.